These T cell receptor beta chains were read from a single sample in a study of blood T cell repertoires in COVID-19. Assay used: immunoSEQ multiplex PCR; TCRdb lists only in-frame clones, some missing. The sample holds 150,000 to 200,000 clones, over 75% seen once. Material for sequencing was PBMCs or T cells enriched from blood (not recorded which). The origin of the receptors is a woman between 50 and 59 years old who had recovered from COVID-19. Each CDR3 is given with its conserved first and last residue. The D gene is left open where the match is weak. Not every row has a clone size; where given, it reads once, few, many or a size class.

TRBJ2-1	TRBD2	TRBV7-6	.	TGTGCCAGCAGCTCCATTGGACTAGCCTACAATGAGCAGTTCTTC	CASSSIGLAYNEQFF
TRBJ2-7	TRBD2	TRBV6-5	once	TGTGCCAGTAGACAACTAGCGTCACCCTACGAGCAGTACTTC	CASRQLASPYEQYF
TRBJ2-5	TRBD1	TRBV2	once	TGTGCCAGCAGATCCGGGACAGGGGATGAGACCCAGTACTTC	CASRSGTGDETQYF
TRBJ1-2	.	TRBV7-9	.	TGTGCCAGCAGCCCACCACCAGGGGATGGCTATGGCTACACCTTC	CASSPPPGDGYGYTF
TRBJ2-7	TRBD1	TRBV9	.	TGTGCCAGCAGCGCCCTGACAGGGGGCGAGCAGTACTTC	CASSALTGGEQYF
TRBJ2-1	.	TRBV18	.	TGTGCCAGCTCATTCGGGTATAGCTCCTACAATGAGCAGTTCTTC	CASSFGYSSYNEQFF
TRBJ1-5	.	TRBV27	.	TGTGCCAGCAGTTACGGGAGAATAGCCAGCAATCAGCCCCAGCATTTT	CASSYGRIASNQPQHF
TRBJ2-7	.	TRBV2	.	TGTGCCAGCAGTGGGGACTTCTACGAGCAGTACTTC	CASSGDFYEQYF
TRBJ2-1	TRBD2	TRBV10-2	.	TGCGCCAGCAGTCCGACTAGCACGAATGAGCAGTTCTTC	CASSPTSTNEQFF
TRBJ2-7	.	TRBV3-1/TRBV3-2	.	TGTGCCAGCAGCCTAACCCCAGACTCCTACGAGCAGTACTTC	CASSLTPDSYEQYF
TRBJ2-5	.	TRBV7-2	.	TGTGCCAGCAGCTCCCCCGTGGGGGGACAAGAGACCCAGTACTTC	CASSSPVGGQETQYF
TRBJ2-1	.	TRBV4-1	.	TGCGCCAGCAGCCAGGGATTAGCGAGCTCCTACAATGAGCAGTTCTTC	CASSQGLASSYNEQFF
TRBJ2-1	TRBD1	TRBV5-1	.	TGCGCCAGCAGCTTGAATACAGGGGGTTACAATGAGCAGTTCTTC	CASSLNTGGYNEQFF
TRBJ2-3	.	TRBV5-6	once	TGTGCCAGCAGCTTGGTGCCTAGCTTTAACACAGATACGCAGTATTTT	CASSLVPSFNTDTQYF